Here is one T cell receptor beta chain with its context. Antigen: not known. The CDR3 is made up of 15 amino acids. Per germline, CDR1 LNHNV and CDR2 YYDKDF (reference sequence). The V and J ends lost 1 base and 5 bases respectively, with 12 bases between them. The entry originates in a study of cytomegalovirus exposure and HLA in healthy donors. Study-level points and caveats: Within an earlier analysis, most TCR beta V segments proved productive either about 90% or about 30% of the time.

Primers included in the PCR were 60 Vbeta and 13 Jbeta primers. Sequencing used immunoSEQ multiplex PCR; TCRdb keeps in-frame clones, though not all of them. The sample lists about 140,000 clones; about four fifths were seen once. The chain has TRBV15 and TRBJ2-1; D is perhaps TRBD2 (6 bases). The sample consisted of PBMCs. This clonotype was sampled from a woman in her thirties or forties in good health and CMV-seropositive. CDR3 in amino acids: CATSRGQGGDNEQFF. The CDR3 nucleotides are TGTGCCACCAGCAGAGGCCAGGGAGGCGACAATGAGCAGTTCTTC.